This entry describes one TCR beta chain. This entry comes from a study of blood T cell repertoires in COVID-19. Study background: Specimens from acute and convalescent COVID-19 originated in the United States, Italy and Spain.

J gave up 1 base and V 4 bases, and 4 bases lay outside the gene matches. Germline V gene sequence: CDR1 SGHRS, CDR2 YFSETQ. This CDR3 is 15 amino acids long. Method: immunoSEQ multiplex PCR; TCRdb's copy keeps in-frame clones and lacks some. This table holds over 90,000 clones, 70% to 90% found once. The specimen sequenced was peripheral blood. The chain recombines TRBV5-1 with TRBJ2-1, with 8 nucleotides matching TRBD1. This receptor was obtained from a woman aged 55-69 years in a cohort sampled during active or convalescent COVID-19. CDR3: CASSATGESYNEQFF. DNA of the CDR3: TGCGCCAGCAGCGCGACAGGGGAGTCCTACAATGAGCAGTTCTTC.